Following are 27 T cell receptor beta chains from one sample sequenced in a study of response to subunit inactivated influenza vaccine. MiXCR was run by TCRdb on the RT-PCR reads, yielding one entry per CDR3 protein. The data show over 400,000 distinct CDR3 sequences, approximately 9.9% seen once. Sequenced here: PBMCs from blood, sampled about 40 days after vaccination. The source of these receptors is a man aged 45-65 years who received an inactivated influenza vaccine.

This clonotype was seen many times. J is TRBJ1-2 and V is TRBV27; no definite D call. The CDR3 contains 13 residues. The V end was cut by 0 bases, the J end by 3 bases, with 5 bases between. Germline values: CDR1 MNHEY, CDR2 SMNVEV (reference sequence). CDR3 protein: CASSLSGYYGYTF. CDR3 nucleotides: TGTGCCAGCAGTTTATCAGGGTACTATGGCTACACCTTC.

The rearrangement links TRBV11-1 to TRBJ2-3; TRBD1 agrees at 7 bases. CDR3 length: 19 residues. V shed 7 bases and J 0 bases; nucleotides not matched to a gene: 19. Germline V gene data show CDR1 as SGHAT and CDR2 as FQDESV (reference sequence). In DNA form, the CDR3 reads TGTGCCAGCAATAAATTGGGACAGCCCAGCCGATCTAGCACAGATACGCAGTATTTT. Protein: CASNKLGQPSRSSTDTQYF. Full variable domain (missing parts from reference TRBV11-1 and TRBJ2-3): EAEVAQSPRYKITEKSQAVAFWCDPISGHATLYWYRQILGQGPELLVQFQDESVVDDSQLPKDRFSAERLKGVDSTLKIQPAELGDSAMYLCASNKLGQPSRSSTDTQYFGPGTRLTVL.

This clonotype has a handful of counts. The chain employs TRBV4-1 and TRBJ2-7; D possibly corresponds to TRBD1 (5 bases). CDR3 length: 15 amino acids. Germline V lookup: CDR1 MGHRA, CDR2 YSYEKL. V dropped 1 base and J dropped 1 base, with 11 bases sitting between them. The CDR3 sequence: CASSQGGSNSYEQYF. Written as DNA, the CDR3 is TGCGCCAGCAGCCAAGGGGGCAGCAATTCCTACGAGCAGTACTTC.

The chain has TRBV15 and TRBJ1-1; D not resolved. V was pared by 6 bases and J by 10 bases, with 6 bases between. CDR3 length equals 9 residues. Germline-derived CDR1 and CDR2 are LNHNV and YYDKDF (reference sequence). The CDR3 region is CATSHPAFF. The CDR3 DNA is TGTGCCACCAGTCACCCAGCTTTCTTT. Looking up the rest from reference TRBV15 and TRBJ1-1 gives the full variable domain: DAMVIQNPRYQVTQFGKPVTLSCSQTLNHNVMYWYQQKSSQAPKLLFHYYDKDFNNEADTPDNFQSRRPNTSFCFLDIRSPGLGDTAMYLCATSHPAFFGQGTRLTVV.

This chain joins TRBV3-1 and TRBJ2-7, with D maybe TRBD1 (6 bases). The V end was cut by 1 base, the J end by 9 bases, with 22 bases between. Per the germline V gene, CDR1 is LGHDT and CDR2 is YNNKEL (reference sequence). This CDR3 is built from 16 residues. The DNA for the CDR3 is TGTGCCAGCAGCCAAGGGACAGCCAGTACCCTCCGTGGGCAGTACTTC. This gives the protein CASSQGTASTLRGQYF.

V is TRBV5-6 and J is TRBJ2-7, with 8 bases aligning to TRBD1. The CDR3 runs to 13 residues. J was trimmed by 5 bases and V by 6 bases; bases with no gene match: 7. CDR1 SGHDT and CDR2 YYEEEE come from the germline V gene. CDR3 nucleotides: TGTGCCAGCACCAAGGACAGGGCCGACGAGCAGTACTTC. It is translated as CASTKDRADEQYF.

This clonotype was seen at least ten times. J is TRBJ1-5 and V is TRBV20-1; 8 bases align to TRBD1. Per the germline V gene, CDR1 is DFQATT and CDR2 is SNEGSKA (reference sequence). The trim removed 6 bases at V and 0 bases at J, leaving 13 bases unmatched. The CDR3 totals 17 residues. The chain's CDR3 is CSAVVPGQENSNQPQHF. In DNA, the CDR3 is TGCAGTGCAGTGGTCCCGGGACAGGAAAATAGCAATCAGCCCCAGCATTTT.

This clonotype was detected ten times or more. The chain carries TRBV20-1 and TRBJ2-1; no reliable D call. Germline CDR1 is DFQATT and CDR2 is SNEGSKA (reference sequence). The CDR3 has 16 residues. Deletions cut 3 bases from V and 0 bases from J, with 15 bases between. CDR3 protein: CSASELTPASYNEQFF. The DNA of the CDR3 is TGCAGTGCTAGCGAGCTCACCCCGGCCTCCTACAATGAGCAGTTCTTC.

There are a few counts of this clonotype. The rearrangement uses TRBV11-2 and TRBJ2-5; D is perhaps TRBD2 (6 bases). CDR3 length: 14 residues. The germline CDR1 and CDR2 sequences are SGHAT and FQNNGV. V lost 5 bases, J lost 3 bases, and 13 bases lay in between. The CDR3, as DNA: TGTGCCAGCAGCCCTTGGAGGGGTGAAGAGACCCAGTACTTC. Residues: CASSPWRGEETQYF.

The CDR3, as DNA: TGCGCCAGCAGCCCACGCGTAGTCAATTGGGACACCGGGGAGCTGTTTTTT. Translating it yields CASSPRVVNWDTGELFF. The chain recombines TRBV5-1 with TRBJ2-2, with D uncertain. Per the germline V gene, CDR1 is SGHRS and CDR2 is YFSETQ. The CDR3 extends over 17 amino acids. V gave up 4 bases and J gave up 3 bases, with 19 bases separating them.

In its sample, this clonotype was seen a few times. The CDR3 here is CATSRDRLGGNEQFF. The DNA for the CDR3 is TGTGCCACCAGCAGAGATCGACTGGGGGGAAATGAGCAGTTCTTC. The J gene is TRBJ2-1, the V gene TRBV15; tentatively, D is TRBD2 (6 bases). Germline V lookup: CDR1 LNHNV, CDR2 YYDKDF (reference sequence). The length of the CDR3 is 15 residues. Trimming took off 0 bases at V and 7 bases at J, with 13 bases between the two ends.

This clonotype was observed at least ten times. Here the CDR3 DNA reads TGTGCCAGCAGTTTAGACGGGGGCCAGTTCTTC. This gives the protein CASSLDGGQFF. This chain links TRBV12-3 or TRBV12-4 with TRBJ2-1; D is tentatively TRBD1 or TRBD2 (6 bases each). This CDR3 spans 11 amino acids. V was cut by 1 base and J by 13 bases, with 8 bases left in between.

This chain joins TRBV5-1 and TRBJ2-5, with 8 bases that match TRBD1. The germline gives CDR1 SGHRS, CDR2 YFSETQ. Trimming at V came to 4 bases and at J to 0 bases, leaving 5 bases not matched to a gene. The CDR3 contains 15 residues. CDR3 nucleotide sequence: TGCGCCAGCAGCACAGGGGGATTGTACCAAGAGACCCAGTACTTC. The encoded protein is CASSTGGLYQETQYF.

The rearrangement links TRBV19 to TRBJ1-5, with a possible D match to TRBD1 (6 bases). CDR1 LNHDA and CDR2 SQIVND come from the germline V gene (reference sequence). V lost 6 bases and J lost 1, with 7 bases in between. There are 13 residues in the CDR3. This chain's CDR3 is CASRGASNQPQHF. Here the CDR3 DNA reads TGTGCCAGTAGGGGGGCCAGCAATCAGCCCCAGCATTTT.

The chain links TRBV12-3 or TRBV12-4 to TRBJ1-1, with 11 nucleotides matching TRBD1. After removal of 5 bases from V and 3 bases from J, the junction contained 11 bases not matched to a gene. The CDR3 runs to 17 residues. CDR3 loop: CASSPTRDRGFDTEAFF. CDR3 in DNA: TGTGCCAGCAGTCCGACCCGGGACAGGGGGTTCGACACTGAAGCTTTCTTT.

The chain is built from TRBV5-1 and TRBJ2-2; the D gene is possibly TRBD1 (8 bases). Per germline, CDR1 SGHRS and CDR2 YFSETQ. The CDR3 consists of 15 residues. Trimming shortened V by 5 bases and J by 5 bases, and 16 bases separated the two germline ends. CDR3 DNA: TGCGCCAGCAGAGCGGGGCAGGGGGCAACCGGGGAGCTGTTTTTT. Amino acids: CASRAGQGATGELFF.

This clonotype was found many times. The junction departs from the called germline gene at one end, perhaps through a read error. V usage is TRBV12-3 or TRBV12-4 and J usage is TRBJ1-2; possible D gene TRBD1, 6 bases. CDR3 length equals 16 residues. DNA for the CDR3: TGTGCCAGCAGCGAGACAGGAGTAATCCCTAACCATGGCTACACCTTC. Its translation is CASSETGVIPNHGYTF.

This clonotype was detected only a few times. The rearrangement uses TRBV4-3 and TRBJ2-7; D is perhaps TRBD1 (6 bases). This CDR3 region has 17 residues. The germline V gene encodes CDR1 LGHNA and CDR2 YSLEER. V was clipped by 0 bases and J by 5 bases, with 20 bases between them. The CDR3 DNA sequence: TGCGCCAGCAGCCAAGATCTAGTCCAGGGGACCCAGAACGAGCAGTACTTC. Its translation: CASSQDLVQGTQNEQYF.

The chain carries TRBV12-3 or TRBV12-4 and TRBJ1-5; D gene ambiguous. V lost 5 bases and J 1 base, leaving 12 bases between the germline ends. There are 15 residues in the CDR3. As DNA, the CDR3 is TGTGCCAGCAGTCCCTATTCTGGGAGCAATCAGCCCCAGCATTTT. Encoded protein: CASSPYSGSNQPQHF.

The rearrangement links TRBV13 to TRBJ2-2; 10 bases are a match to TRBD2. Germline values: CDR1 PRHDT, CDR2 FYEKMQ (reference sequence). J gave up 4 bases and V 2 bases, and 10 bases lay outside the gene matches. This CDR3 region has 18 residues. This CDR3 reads CASSLRLAGDLGTGELFF. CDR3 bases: TGTGCCAGCAGCTTAAGGCTAGCGGGAGACCTAGGCACCGGGGAGCTGTTTTTT. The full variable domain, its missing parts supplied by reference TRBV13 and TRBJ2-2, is AAGVIQSPRHLIKEKRETATLKCYPIPRHDTVYWYQQGPGQDPQFLISFYEKMQSDKGSIPDRFSAQQFSDYHSELNMSSLELGDSALYFCASSLRLAGDLGTGELFFGEGSRLTVL.

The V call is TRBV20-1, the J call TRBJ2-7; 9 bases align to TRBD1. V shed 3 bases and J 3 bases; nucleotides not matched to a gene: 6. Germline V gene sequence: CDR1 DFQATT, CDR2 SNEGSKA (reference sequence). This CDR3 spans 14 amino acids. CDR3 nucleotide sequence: TGCAGTGCTAGTCCCGGGACAGGGAACTACGAGCAGTACTTC. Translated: CSASPGTGNYEQYF.

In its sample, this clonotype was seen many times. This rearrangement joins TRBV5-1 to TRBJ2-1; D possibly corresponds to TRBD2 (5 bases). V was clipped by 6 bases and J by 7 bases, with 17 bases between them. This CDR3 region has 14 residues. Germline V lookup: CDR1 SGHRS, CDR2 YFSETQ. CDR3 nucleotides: TGCGCCAGCAACCTGGACTCACTATCAAATGAGCAGTTCTTC. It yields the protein CASNLDSLSNEQFF.

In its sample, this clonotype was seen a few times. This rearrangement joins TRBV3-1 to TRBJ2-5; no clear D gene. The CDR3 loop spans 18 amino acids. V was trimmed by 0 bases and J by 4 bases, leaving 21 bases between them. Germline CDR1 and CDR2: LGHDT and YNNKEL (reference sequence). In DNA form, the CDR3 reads TGTGCCAGCAGCCAAGATAGTCTACTGGGCCCGAACAGAGAGACCCAGTACTTC. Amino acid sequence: CASSQDSLLGPNRETQYF.

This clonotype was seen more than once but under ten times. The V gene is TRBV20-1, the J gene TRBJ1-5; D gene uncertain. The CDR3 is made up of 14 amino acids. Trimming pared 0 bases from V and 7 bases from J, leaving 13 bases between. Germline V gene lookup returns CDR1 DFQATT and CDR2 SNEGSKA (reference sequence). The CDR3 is CSAREEQRVQPQHF. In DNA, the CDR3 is TGCAGTGCTAGAGAGGAGCAGAGGGTCCAGCCCCAGCATTTT.

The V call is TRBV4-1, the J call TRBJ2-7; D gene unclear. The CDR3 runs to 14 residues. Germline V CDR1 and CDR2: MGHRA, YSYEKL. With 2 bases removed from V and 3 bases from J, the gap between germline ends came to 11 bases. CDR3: CASSQLGLGYEQYF. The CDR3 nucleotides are TGCGCCAGCAGCCAACTAGGGTTGGGCTACGAGCAGTACTTC.

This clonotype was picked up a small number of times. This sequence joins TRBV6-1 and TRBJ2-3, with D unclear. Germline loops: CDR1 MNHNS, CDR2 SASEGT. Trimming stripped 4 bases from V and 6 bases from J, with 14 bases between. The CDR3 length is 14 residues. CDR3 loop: CASSGSPGRDTQYF. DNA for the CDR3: TGTGCCAGCAGTGGGAGCCCGGGCCGGGATACGCAGTATTTT.

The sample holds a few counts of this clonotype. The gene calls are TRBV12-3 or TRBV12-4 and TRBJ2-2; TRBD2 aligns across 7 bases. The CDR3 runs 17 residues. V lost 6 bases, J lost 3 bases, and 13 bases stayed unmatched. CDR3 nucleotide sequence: TGTGCCAGCAGCTTGACAAAGCCGGGAGGTTACACCGGGGAGCTGTTTTTT. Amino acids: CASSLTKPGGYTGELFF.